The rows below give T cell receptor beta chains drawn from one sample of a study of early T cells in non-severe SARS-CoV-2 infection. TCRdb fed the 5' RACE reads into MiXCR, producing one record per CDR3 protein. The repertoire holds 65,000 to 80,000 distinct CDR3 sequences, with approximately 10% as singletons. The sample consisted of whole blood. The receptors come from an adult who was a healthcare worker with PCR-confirmed SARS-CoV-2 infection or an uninfected control (not recorded which). CDR3s include the opening cysteine and the closing phenylalanine or tryptophan. Each record gives: V gene, J gene, D gene, clone size, CDR3 DNA, CDR3 protein. The D gene is left open where the match is weak. Clone size is not always given. Where it is, it says once, few, many or a class for expanded clones.

TRBV29-1	TRBJ2-5	TRBD2	few	TGCAGCGTGCGACTAGCGGGGGGGAAAGAGACCCAGTACTTC	CSVRLAGGKETQYF
TRBV20-1	TRBJ2-1	TRBD1	many	TGCAGTGCTAGAAGGACAGGGGAGGGGTCCTACAATGAGCAGTTCTTC	CSARRTGEGSYNEQFF
TRBV29-1	TRBJ1-1	-	many	TGCAGCGTTGGAGGGGCGCTGGACACTGAAGCTTTCTTT	CSVGGALDTEAFF
TRBV20-1	TRBJ1-3	-	-	TGCAGTGCAACCTTATCTGCGTGGGAAAACACCATATATTTT	CSATLSAWENTIYF
TRBV29-1	TRBJ1-2	-	many	TGCAGCGTCGCCGGACGGTTAAGGGGTGGCTACACCTTC	CSVAGRLRGGYTF
TRBV9	TRBJ2-7	TRBD2	-	TGTGCCAGCATCGAGGGACTAGCGGGTGACTACGAGCAGTACTTC	CASIEGLAGDYEQYF
TRBV6-2/TRBV6-3	TRBJ1-1	TRBD1	-	TGTGCCAGCAGTTCTGAGGACAGGGATGAAGCTTTCTTT	CASSSEDRDEAFF
TRBV7-3	TRBJ1-1	-	-	TGTGCCAGCAGCTTAGGGCCAGGGAACACTGAAGCTTTCTTT	CASSLGPGNTEAFF
TRBV7-2	TRBJ2-1	TRBD2	-	TGTGCCAGCATACCTAGCGGGGGGGCGAATGGGCAGTTCTTC	CASIPSGGANGQFF
TRBV19	TRBJ1-4	-	few	TGTGCCAGTATATCGGACCCCGCTAATGAAAAACTGTTTTTT	CASISDPANEKLFF
TRBV20-1	TRBJ1-1	TRBD1	many	TGCAGTGCTAGGGGGCCAGAGGGGGCTCGAGACACTGAAGCTTTCTTT	CSARGPEGARDTEAFF
TRBV9	TRBJ2-7	-	few	TGTGCCAGCAGCGTAGGGTCCGGGGGGCCCTCCTACGAGCAGTACTTC	CASSVGSGGPSYEQYF
TRBV7-2	TRBJ2-1	-	-	TGTGCCAGCAGCTTAGAGGGGTCAGACAATGAGCAGTTCTTC	CASSLEGSDNEQFF
TRBV6-2/TRBV6-3	TRBJ2-2	TRBD1	few	TGTGCCAGCCGCGGGACAGGGGGCAAAACCGGGGAGCTGTTTTTT	CASRGTGGKTGELFF
TRBV25-1	TRBJ1-1	-	many	TGTGCCAGCATAGGGACTAGTACTGAAGCTTTCTTT	CASIGTSTEAFF
TRBV6-5	TRBJ2-1	-	many	TGTGCCAGCAGTACCCAGGCCTGGTCTAACCACTACAATGAGCAGTTCTTC	CASSTQAWSNHYNEQFF
TRBV20-1	TRBJ2-7	-	few	TGCAGTGCCCGCCCGGACCAATACGAGCAGTACTTC	CSARPDQYEQYF
TRBV7-9	TRBJ2-7	TRBD1	few	TGTGCCAGCAGCTTAGAGCCGGGACAGACCTCCTACGAGCAGTACTTC	CASSLEPGQTSYEQYF
TRBV11-3	TRBJ2-5	TRBD1	many	TGTGCCAGCAGCATACGACAGGGTCAGACCCAGTACTTC	CASSIRQGQTQYF
TRBV9	TRBJ1-2	-	few	TGTGCCAGCAGCGTTGGCAGGGGCATCAGCTACACCTTC	CASSVGRGISYTF
TRBV30	TRBJ2-3	TRBD2	many	TGTGCCTGGAGTGCCGAGCGGGGGGGTCCTACGCAGTATTTT	CAWSAERGGPTQYF
TRBV20-1	TRBJ2-1	TRBD2	few	TGCAGTGCTAGCTCCCCTTTCAAGCGGGGTCCCAATGAGCAGTTCTTC	CSASSPFKRGPNEQFF
TRBV3-1	TRBJ2-2	TRBD1	many	TGTGCCAGCAGCCACCCCGGGACAGGCAACACCGGGGAGCTGTTTTTT	CASSHPGTGNTGELFF
TRBV5-6	TRBJ1-5	-	-	TGTGCCAGCAGCTTGGTCGCACAGGGACCCAATCAGCCCCAGCATTTT	CASSLVAQGPNQPQHF
TRBV5-1	TRBJ2-7	TRBD1	few	TGCGCCAGCAGCCGGGGACAGGACTCCTACGAGCAGTACTTC	CASSRGQDSYEQYF
TRBV6-2/TRBV6-3	TRBJ2-7	TRBD1	-	TGTGCCAGCAGTTACCACCTGGGACAGCCTCTCTATTTGGGCGAGCAGTACTTC	CASSYHLGQPLYLGEQYF
TRBV7-2	TRBJ2-7	-	-	TGTGCCAGCAGCTTAGCCAACTACGAGCAGTACTTC	CASSLANYEQYF
TRBV6-5	TRBJ2-3	-	many	TGTGCCAGCAGTGCCCTTTGGACCCGATCCGATACGCAGTATTTT	CASSALWTRSDTQYF
TRBV24-1	TRBJ2-3	-	many	TGTGCCACCAGTGATTTCGAAGGGACTACGCAGTATTTT	CATSDFEGTTQYF
TRBV25-1	TRBJ2-5	TRBD2	-	TGTGCCAGCAGTGGTCTAGCGGGATCCCAAGAGACCCAGTACTTC	CASSGLAGSQETQYF
TRBV9	TRBJ1-4	-	-	TGTGCCAGCAGCCGGGACGTAGGGCAAAATGAAAAACTGTTTTTT	CASSRDVGQNEKLFF
TRBV12-3/TRBV12-4	TRBJ1-5	TRBD1	many	TGTGCCAGCACTAAAACAGGGGGCGAACAGCCCCAGCATTTT	CASTKTGGEQPQHF
TRBV12-3/TRBV12-4	TRBJ2-5	-	few	TGTGCCAGCACAGGGCCCGGCGCCAAAGAGACCCAGTACTTC	CASTGPGAKETQYF
TRBV7-7	TRBJ2-3	-	few	TGTGCTAGCAGCCCCCGCCCATGGGATACGCAGTATTTT	CASSPRPWDTQYF
TRBV7-2	TRBJ2-5	-	few	TGTGCCAGCAGCTTATCGGCTAGGGGACGAGGGGTGACCCAGTACTTC	CASSLSARGRGVTQYF
TRBV24-1	TRBJ2-3	-	many	TGTGCCACCAGTGCGGGGGTACCAGATACGCAGTATTTT	CATSAGVPDTQYF
TRBV5-1	TRBJ2-6	TRBD1	-	TGCGCCAGCAGCTTGGGGACAGGGTTCTCTGGGGCCAACGTCCTGATTTTC	CASSLGTGFSGANVLIF